This T cell receptor beta chain derives from a study of T cell responses to AZD1222 COVID-19 vaccine. Study-wide results and caveats: In a largely white British group with more females than males, clonal diversity was possibly underestimated.

Sequencing used immunoSEQ multiplex PCR; TCRdb keeps in-frame clones, though not all of them. The top ten clones hold roughly 8% of a sample with some 150,000 clones, 70% to 90% of them seen once. Germline trimming cut 7 bases from V and 3 bases from J; bases unmatched to any gene: 5. The germline V gene encodes CDR1 SQVTM and CDR2 ANQGSEA. This CDR3 contains 12 residues. Details on this clone: Its antigen is currently unknown.

V usage is TRBV29-1 and J usage is TRBJ2-7; 8 nucleotides line up with TRBD2. This specimen was peripheral blood, taken on day 0 of AZD1222 vaccination. The TCR originated in an adult in good health. The CDR3 DNA follows: TGCAGCGCGGGGGGGGCTGACTACGAGCAGTACTTC. Amino acids: CSAGGADYEQYF.